This T cell receptor (beta chain) is from a study of T cells in localized non-small cell lung cancer (dated by TCRdb to about 2020). A note on the overall study: Comparing tumors with uninvolved tumor-adjacent lungs, the study looked at the T cell repertoires of around 250 patients with early-stage NSCLC. The cohort comprised around 250 treatment-naïve NSCLC patients with resected, localized lung tumors. A mean age of around 66 years was recorded for the NSCLC patients, of whom more than 120 were male and around 100 were female. The research as a whole found: The highest T cell clonality was observed in uninvolved tumor-adjacent lung, where clonality exceeded that of tumor, suggesting that antigenic responses were more focused in uninvolved tumor-adjacent lung. A median of roughly 56 of the top 100 tumor clones were detected in paired uninvolved adjacent lung, and around 27 of these tumor clones were also found among the top 100 clones of the paired uninvolved adjacent lung. Higher T cell density in blood was associated with longer overall survival, whereas higher clonality in adjacent lung was associated with shorter survival. Multi-region tumor sequencing was not performed, so intratumor heterogeneity could not be excluded. Because of the exploratory design, TCR variables were selected using unadjusted p-values without false-discovery rate correction.

The immunoSEQ Assay was used to sequence TCR beta CDR3 regions from DNA. Per the original workflow: To compute T cell density, TCR beta template counts were normalized to usable DNA, which was estimated by amplifying housekeeping genes. Using the preseqR package, richness was estimated by extrapolating to 120,000 templates for tissue samples and 400,000 templates for PBMC samples. Clonality was taken to be one minus Pielou's evenness. Tissue-enriched TCRs were identified by differential abundance testing using productive amino-acid clonotypes, minimum total count 5 and alpha 0.1. The Jaccard Index and the Morisita Overlap Index were used to measure how much the repertoires overlapped between compartments. GLIPH grouped TCR beta CDR3s together with public tetramer-defined viral CDR3s, and a viral motif had to include at least three viral sequences and show V-gene enrichment. The table comes from immuneACCESS by way of TCRdb, which keeps in-frame sequences with V and J called. Part of the clones is missing from these tables; in studies checked, under half for an unresolved V gene and the rest for unknown reasons. The V and J calls and clone size are taken from that table; D and trimming were inferred from the DNA. This sample comprises more than 70,000 clones, around four fifths of them detected only once. Under 3.5% of the sample lies in the top ten.

At diagnosis, peripheral blood, uninvolved tumor-adjacent lung and tumor were collected and stored as a combination of fresh-frozen and FFPE material. For TCR repertoire profiling, blood samples were analyzed in the form of peripheral blood mononuclear cells. About this clone itself: Its recognized antigen is unknown. No base quality information exists; no much larger clone differs at one position.

From the cysteine through the phenylalanine, the CDR3 covers 15 amino acids. The sequence is cut down to CDR3 DNA, 45 bases in frame from base 1. CDR1 and CDR2 are drawn from the germline V gene (reference sequence): MNHNY, SVGAGI. Relative to germline, V is missing 4 bases and J is missing 8 bases, with 8 bases of the junction outside any gene match. The sequence links TRBV6-6 to TRBJ1-4; 9 central nucleotides agree with TRBD1. Here the sequenced sample was peripheral blood, taken before any cancer treatment. The receptor was isolated from a man between 35 and 75 years old with stage I lung adenocarcinoma. The sequence in DNA is TGTGCCAGCAGTTCCCCGGGAGGGACAGGGGAAAAACTGTTTTTT. This codes for CASSSPGGTGEKLFF.